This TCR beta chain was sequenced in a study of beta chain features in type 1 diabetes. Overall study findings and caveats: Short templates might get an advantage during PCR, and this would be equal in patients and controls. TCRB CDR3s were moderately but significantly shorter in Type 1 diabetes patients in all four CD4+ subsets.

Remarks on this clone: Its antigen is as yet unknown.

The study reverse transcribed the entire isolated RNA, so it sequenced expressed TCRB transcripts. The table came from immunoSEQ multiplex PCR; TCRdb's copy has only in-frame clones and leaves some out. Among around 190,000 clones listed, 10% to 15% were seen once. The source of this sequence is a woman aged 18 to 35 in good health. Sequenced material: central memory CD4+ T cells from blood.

The CDR3 region has the DNA TGTGCCAGCAGCGTAGAGGGAGGGGTAGCGGGAGGGATGAGAGATACGCAGTATTTT. Translating it yields CASSVEGGVAGGMRDTQYF. The rearrangement links TRBV9 to TRBJ2-3; TRBD2 aligns across 11 bases. This CDR3 region has 19 residues. Germline V gives CDR1 SGDLS, CDR2 YYNGEE. With V trimmed by 0 bases and J by 5 bases, 14 bases remained unmatched.